This TCR beta chain comes out of a study of human T cells and chemical hapten exposure. Study information: The study patch tested 0.01% DPC on the upper back and read results at 6 days.

This clonotype was detected many times. TCRdb analysed the RACE reads with MiXCR anew, one entry per CDR3 protein. The sample yields roughly 380,000 distinct CDR3 sequences, approximately 5.1% seen once. Time point of the sample: pre-sensitization, week 0. Treatment reported: therapeutic diphenylcyclopropenone sensitization with weekly scalp DPC. The CDR3 length is 13 residues. Germline lookup yields CDR1 MGHDK and CDR2 SYGVNS. The ends were cut back, 1 base at V and 4 bases at J, with 8 bases in the middle. The sequence derives from a woman aged 50 to 60 with alopecia areata. Some clones in this sample may be carry-over from other donors' samples. Sequenced here: whole blood, sampled in connection with sensitization to the hapten diphenylcyclopropenone (DPC). The V and J genes are TRBV25-1 and TRBJ2-7; D gene unclear. The DNA of the CDR3 is TGTGCCAGCAGTGAATGGGGTGATTACGAGCAGTACTTC. Translation gives CASSEWGDYEQYF.